This paragraph covers one T cell receptor (beta chain) sequence. Profiled with immunoSEQ multiplex PCR; TCRdb holds only in-frame clones, not every one. The table records over 100,000 clones, roughly nine tenths of them present only once. This entry is derived from a study of blood T cell repertoires in COVID-19. This CDR3 is 13 amino acids long. Between the trimmed V and J ends, which lost 5 bases and 3 bases, there was a span of 9 bases. Germline V gene lookup returns CDR1 SEHNR and CDR2 FQNEAQ (reference sequence). V and J are TRBV7-9 and TRBJ2-3; a possible D gene is TRBD2 (6 bases). The clonotype comes from a man aged 50-60 years with active COVID-19. Material for sequencing was peripheral blood. The chain's CDR3 is CASSRDFTDTQYF. CDR3 nucleotides: TGTGCCAGCAGCCGGGACTTTACAGATACGCAGTATTTT.